This TCR beta chain emerged from a study of blood T cell repertoires in COVID-19. CDR3 size: 12 residues. With 5 bases removed from V and 1 base from J, the gap between germline ends came to 5 bases. Per germline, CDR1 LNHDA and CDR2 SQIVND (reference sequence). This clone occurred once. Sequencing was performed with immunoSEQ multiplex PCR; in TCRdb, only in-frame clones are kept and a portion is missing. The sample lists 90,000 to 150,000 clones, approximately 80% occurring once. Material for sequencing was peripheral blood. The sequence was collected from a man aged 45-65 years with acute or convalescent COVID-19. The chain is built from TRBV19 and TRBJ1-1; D is unresolved. This chain's CDR3 is CASSVWNTEAFF. CDR3 coding DNA: TGTGCCAGTAGTGTCTGGAACACTGAAGCTTTCTTT.